The 5 T cell receptor beta chains below come from one sample, sequenced in a study of blood T cell repertoires in COVID-19. The table came from immunoSEQ multiplex PCR; TCRdb's copy has only in-frame clones and leaves some out. Among 200,000 to 250,000 clones listed, about 83% were seen once. Sequencing input: peripheral blood. Receptors originate from a man between 60 and 70 years old who had recovered from COVID-19.

The chain joins TRBV9 to TRBJ1-1; D not resolved. The CDR3 loop spans 15 amino acids. CDR1 and CDR2 from the germline V gene are SGDLS and YYNGEE. Trimming took 0 bases from V and 3 from J, leaving 12 bases between them. CDR3 in DNA: TGTGCCAGCAGCGTAGCTCCCGGTACCCACACTGAAGCTTTCTTT. This codes for CASSVAPGTHTEAFF. The whole variable domain, filled in from reference TRBV9 and TRBJ1-1, reads DSGVTQTPKHLITATGQRVTLRCSPRSGDLSVYWYQQSLDQGLQFLIQYYNGEERAKGNILERFSAQQFPDLHSELNLSSLELGDSALYFCASSVAPGTHTEAFFGQGTRLTVV.

V usage is TRBV15 and J usage is TRBJ2-5, with a weak D call TRBD1 (7 bases). The ends were cut back, 6 bases at V and 2 bases at J, with 19 bases in the middle. Germline V gene lookup returns CDR1 LNHNV and CDR2 YYDKDF (reference sequence). CDR3 length equals 16 residues. CDR3 sequence: CATSPLRGVRQETQYF. The DNA of the CDR3 is TGTGCCACCAGTCCGCTCAGGGGGGTTAGACAAGAGACCCAGTACTTC.

CDR3 nucleotides: TGTGCCAGCAGTTCCCACCCGCTAGCGGGCACAGATACGCAGTATTTT. Amino acids: CASSSHPLAGTDTQYF. J is TRBJ2-3 and V is TRBV27, with TRBD2 matching 7 bases. Losses at the gene ends were 4 bases for V and 1 base for J; bases not matched to a gene: 8. Per germline, CDR1 MNHEY and CDR2 SMNVEV (reference sequence). CDR3 size: 16 residues.

The V call is TRBV10-3, the J call TRBJ2-4; tentatively, D is TRBD2 (5 bases). The germline V and J ends were trimmed by 2 bases and 9 bases, with 17 bases remaining between them. Looked up from germline, CDR1 is ENHRY and CDR2 is SYGVKD. The CDR3 is 15 amino acids. DNA for the CDR3: TGTGCCATCAGTGAGATGTCGGGGTTCGGTACCATTCAGTACTTC. It translates to CAISEMSGFGTIQYF.

This chain joins TRBV28 and TRBJ1-4; perhaps TRBD1 as D (5 bases). The CDR3 sequence is 14 residues long. The V gene's germline CDR1 is MDHEN and CDR2 SYDVKM. V dropped 2 bases and J dropped 2 bases, with 6 bases sitting between them. The CDR3 DNA sequence: TGTGCCAGCAGTTTAAGACAGACTAATGAAAAACTGTTTTTT. Amino acids: CASSLRQTNEKLFF. The full variable domain, its missing parts supplied by reference TRBV28 and TRBJ1-4, is DVKVTQSSRYLVKRTGEKVFLECVQDMDHENMFWYRQDPGLGLRLIYFSYDVKMKEKGDIPEGYSVSREKKERFSLILESASTNQTSMYLCASSLRQTNEKLFFGSGTQLSVL.